These T cell receptor beta chains were read from a single sample in a study of cytomegalovirus exposure and HLA in healthy donors. Assay used: immunoSEQ multiplex PCR; TCRdb lists only in-frame clones, some missing. The top ten hold under 4% of the sample, which has about 260,000 clones, around 91% seen once. Specimen: PBMCs. The receptors originated from a woman under 40 in good health and CMV-seronegative. Each CDR3 is given with its conserved first and last residue. A D gene is named only where the DNA matches it firmly. Some rows mark clone size as missing; the rest say once, few, many or name a class of expanded clone.

>TRBD2|NA|TRBJ2-7|TRBV2
CASSEQRGSYEQYF
TGTGCCAGCAGTGAACAGCGGGGATCCTACGAGCAGTACTTC
>NA|NA|TRBJ2-7|TRBV19
CASSIAYEQYF
TGTGCCAGTAGTATAGCCTACGAGCAGTACTTC
>NA|NA|TRBJ2-3|TRBV30
CAWSLQDTQYF
TGTGCCTGGAGTCTTCAAGATACGCAGTATTTT
>NA|NA|TRBJ2-5|TRBV9
CASSVYAQETQYF
TGTGCCAGCAGCGTATACGCTCAAGAGACCCAGTACTTC
>NA|NA|TRBJ1-2|TRBV5-1
CASSLDGTDNYGYTF
TGCGCCAGCAGCTTGGACGGGACGGACAACTATGGCTACACCTTC
>NA|NA|TRBJ2-4|TRBV25-1
CASSLGGAKNIQYF
TGTGCCAGCAGTCTAGGGGGTGCCAAAAACATTCAGTACTTC
>TRBD2|NA|TRBJ2-7|TRBV7-2
CASSPSSGPYYEQYF
TGTGCCAGCAGCCCCTCTAGCGGTCCATACTACGAGCAGTACTTC
>TRBD2|NA|TRBJ2-3|TRBV4-3
CASSQDPAGDGDTQYF
TGCGCCAGCAGCCAAGATCCAGCGGGAGATGGCGATACGCAGTATTTT
>NA|NA|TRBJ1-5|TRBV19
CASNSGGQPQHF
TGTGCCAGTAATTCCGGGGGTCAGCCCCAGCATTTT
>TRBD1|NA|TRBJ2-2|TRBV5-6
CATQGAGNTGELFF
TGTGCCACTCAGGGGGCGGGAAACACCGGGGAGCTGTTTTTT
>TRBD2|NA|TRBJ2-2|TRBV4-3
CASSQALGGFNTGELFF
TGCGCCAGCAGCCAGGCCTTGGGGGGGTTTAACACCGGGGAGCTGTTTTTT
>TRBD2|NA|TRBJ2-3|TRBV6-5
CASSYGASGIADTQYF
TGTGCCAGCAGTTACGGGGCTAGCGGGATAGCAGATACGCAGTATTTT
>NA|NA|TRBJ1-2|TRBV4-2
CASSQEKAANYGYTF
TGTGCCAGCAGCCAAGAGAAGGCAGCTAACTATGGCTACACCTTC
>TRBD2|once|TRBJ2-5|TRBV14
CASSHYVAGGVETQYF
TGTGCCAGCAGCCATTATGTAGCGGGAGGTGTCGAGACCCAGTACTTC
>TRBD2|NA|TRBJ2-7|TRBV2
CASSDGGLAIYEQYF
TGTGCCAGCAGTGACGGAGGACTAGCGATCTACGAGCAGTACTTC
>TRBD1|NA|TRBJ1-5|TRBV19
CASGQGANQPQHF
TGTGCCAGTGGACAGGGGGCAAATCAGCCCCAGCATTTT
>NA|NA|TRBJ2-7|TRBV5-1
CASSLGGDSYEQYF
TGCGCCAGCAGCTTGGGTGGGGACTCCTACGAGCAGTACTTC
>NA|NA|TRBJ1-4|TRBV7-9
CASSSGEEGEKLFF
TGTGCCAGCAGCTCAGGGGAAGAAGGTGAAAAACTGTTTTTT
>TRBD1|NA|TRBJ2-5|TRBV7-9
CASSLLTGAQETQYF
TGTGCCAGCAGCTTACTTACAGGGGCCCAAGAGACCCAGTACTTC
>TRBD1|NA|TRBJ2-1|TRBV6-5
CASSDPGQGGEQFF
TGTGCCAGCAGTGACCCGGGACAGGGGGGTGAGCAGTTCTTC
>NA|NA|TRBJ1-5|TRBV10-3
CAIKGAASNQPQHF
TGTGCCATCAAAGGGGCAGCGAGCAATCAGCCCCAGCATTTT
>NA|once|TRBJ2-3|TRBV29-1
CSLLGTDTQYF
TGCAGCCTTCTAGGGACAGATACGCAGTATTTT
>TRBD2|NA|TRBJ2-3|TRBV7-2
CASSRRSGRTSDTQYF
TGTGCCAGCAGCCGACGTAGCGGGAGGACATCAGATACGCAGTATTTT
>NA|NA|TRBJ1-3|TRBV6-1
CASSERPGPSSGNTIYF
TGTGCCAGCAGTGAACGCCCCGGGCCCTCCTCTGGAAACACCATATATTTT
>NA|NA|TRBJ2-3|TRBV21-1
CASSNGRGTDTQYF
TGTGCCAGCAGCAATGGCAGAGGCACAGATACGCAGTATTTT
>TRBD1|NA|TRBJ1-5|TRBV25-1
CASSGQGVDQPQHF
TGTGCCAGCAGTGGACAGGGGGTGGATCAGCCCCAGCATTTT
>NA|NA|TRBJ2-6|TRBV27
CASRPSGANVLTF
TGTGCCAGCAGACCGTCCGGGGCCAACGTCCTGACTTTC
>NA|many|TRBJ2-7|TRBV4-3
CASSQVAADTYEQYF
TGCGCCAGCAGCCAAGTGGCGGCGGATACCTACGAGCAGTACTTC
>NA|NA|TRBJ2-1|TRBV19
CASKAGNEQFF
TGTGCCAGTAAGGCGGGAAATGAGCAGTTCTTC
>TRBD1|NA|TRBJ2-5|TRBV13
CASSFDLTGVETQYF
TGTGCCAGCAGCTTTGATTTAACAGGGGTGGAGACCCAGTACTTC
>NA|NA|TRBJ2-7|TRBV9
CASSVEASMSEQYF
TGTGCCAGCAGCGTAGAGGCTAGCATGAGCGAGCAGTACTTC
>TRBD2|NA|TRBJ2-2|TRBV5-1
CASSPGPGGGELFF
TGCGCCAGCAGCCCGGGACCGGGGGGCGGGGAGCTGTTTTTT
>NA|NA|TRBJ1-4|TRBV9
CASSPSLAGAEKLFF
TGTGCCAGCAGCCCGAGTTTGGCAGGGGCGGAAAAACTGTTTTTT
>NA|NA|TRBJ2-2|TRBV15
CATRTLKSTGELFF
TGTGCCACCAGGACCCTTAAGTCGACCGGGGAGCTGTTTTTT
>NA|NA|TRBJ2-1|TRBV10-3
CAISAANNEQFF
TGTGCCATCAGTGCGGCGAACAATGAGCAGTTCTTC
>TRBD1|once|TRBJ2-7|TRBV18
CASSPYRGNAYEQYF
TGTGCCAGCTCACCCTACAGGGGGAACGCCTACGAGCAGTACTTC
>NA|NA|TRBJ2-5|TRBV27
CASSLIRGSSTQYF
TGTGCCAGCAGTTTAATCAGGGGTTCATCGACCCAGTACTTC
>TRBD1|NA|TRBJ2-5|TRBV15
CATSSDKDRGEETQYF
TGTGCCACCAGCAGCGATAAGGACAGGGGTGAGGAGACCCAGTACTTC
>NA|once|TRBJ2-7|TRBV12-5
CASGLSARGYEQYF
TGTGCTAGTGGTTTGAGTGCCAGAGGCTACGAGCAGTACTTC
>NA|NA|TRBJ2-6|TRBV15
CATSNYRSSGANVLTF
TGTGCCACCAGCAACTACAGGAGCTCTGGGGCCAACGTCCTGACTTTC
>NA|few|TRBJ2-3|TRBV4-1
CASSQDSRTSSTDTQYF
TGCGCCAGCAGCCAAGATAGTAGGACTTCTAGCACAGATACGCAGTATTTT
>NA|NA|TRBJ1-3|TRBV11-1
CASSLRVSGNTIYF
TGTGCCAGCAGCCTAAGGGTCTCTGGAAACACCATATATTTT
>TRBD1|NA|TRBJ1-4|TRBV9
CASSGTTGGEKLFF
TGTGCCAGCAGCGGAACAACAGGGGGGGAAAAACTGTTTTTT
>TRBD1|NA|TRBJ2-7|TRBV7-7
CASSPPGQPYEQYF
TGTGCCAGCAGCCCGCCGGGACAGCCCTACGAGCAGTACTTC
>NA|NA|TRBJ1-2|TRBV9
CASSVGQGFYGYTF
TGTGCCAGCAGCGTAGGGCAAGGATTCTATGGCTACACCTTC
>TRBD1|NA|TRBJ2-7|TRBV7-8
CASSLGRGLYEQYF
TGTGCCAGCAGCTTGGGCAGGGGGCTCTACGAGCAGTACTTC
>TRBD1|NA|TRBJ2-7|TRBV29-1
CSVVDRVGYEQYF
TGCAGCGTTGTGGACAGGGTGGGGTACGAGCAGTACTTC
>TRBD1|NA|TRBJ2-7|TRBV11-3
CASSLQGASPLYEQYF
TGTGCCAGCAGCTTACAGGGGGCTTCCCCACTCTACGAGCAGTACTTC
>NA|few|TRBJ1-1|TRBV7-9
CASSSDSEWYTEAFF
TGTGCCAGCAGCTCCGACTCGGAGTGGTACACTGAAGCTTTCTTT